The entry below gives a single T cell receptor (beta chain) sequence along with its context. Clones were sequenced by immunoSEQ multiplex PCR, and TCRdb holds only the in-frame ones, with some missing. The sample consists of 130,000 or so clones, around nine tenths of them appearing once. This sample was taken from a study of control samples from healthy donors and cancer patients. V shed 3 bases, J shed 6 bases, and the junction held 1 base outside the gene matches. The CDR3 is made up of 13 amino acids. Germline lookup yields CDR1 KGHSH and CDR2 LQKENI. The sequencing sample was made of blood. The chain recombines TRBV18 with TRBJ2-2; 7 bases map to TRBD2. The sequence came from a man aged 45-65 years in good health. The CDR3 DNA is TGTGCCAGCTCACCCCGGGGGGCCGGGGAGCTGTTTTTT. Translated: CASSPRGAGELFF.